The present TCR beta chain was sequenced within a study of cytomegalovirus exposure and HLA in healthy donors. Study-wide points: Rare TCR sequences dominated, though some public TCRs recurred in many donors. A classifier reportedly called cytomegalovirus status with high sensitivity and specificity.

Germline V gene lookup returns CDR1 SGHDT and CDR2 YYEEEE. This CDR3 spans 13 amino acids. V was clipped by 5 bases and J by 9 bases; unmatched bases: 5. About this clone: What it binds is unknown.

Generated by immunoSEQ multiplex PCR, the TCRdb table keeps only in-frame clones and is missing some. The sample contains about 78,000 clones, almost 97% of which appear only once. The TCR originated in a man younger than 35 in good health and CMV-seropositive. The chain recombines TRBV5-6 with TRBJ2-1, with 10 bases fitting TRBD2. Sequenced sample: PBMCs. The CDR3 DNA sequence: TGTGCCAGCAGTTTGAGCGGGAGGGTTGAGCAGTTCTTC. As protein: CASSLSGRVEQFF.